These 17 T cell receptor beta chains share one sample of origin, sequenced in a study of Ad26.COV2.S vaccination and SARS-CoV-2 variants. Measured with immunoSEQ multiplex PCR; TCRdb has only the in-frame clones, and not every one. The sample contains around 86,000 clones, under 90% of which appear only once. The input for sequencing was peripheral blood, taken after recovery from COVID-19. These receptors were collected from a human donor who had recovered from COVID-19.

The chain has TRBV7-2 and TRBJ2-2, with D maybe TRBD1 (5 bases). The CDR3 runs 14 residues. Germline loops: CDR1 SGHTA, CDR2 FQGNSA. The V and J ends lost 5 bases and 7 bases respectively, with 14 bases between them. DNA for the CDR3: TGTGCCAGCAGCGCCGACAGATTTGGCGGGGAGCTGTTTTTT. Translation gives CASSADRFGGELFF.

This rearrangement joins TRBV29-1 to TRBJ2-5; D unclear. Trimming stripped 0 bases from V and 4 bases from J, with 12 bases between. Germline loops: CDR1 SQVTM, CDR2 ANQGSEA. The CDR3 length is 14 residues. The CDR3 DNA follows: TGCAGCGTTGAAGATACCCGCTGGGCAGAGACCCAGTACTTC. This codes for CSVEDTRWAETQYF.

The chain couples TRBV5-8 to TRBJ2-7; D not resolved. Trimming stripped 0 bases from V and 0 bases from J, with 4 bases between. There are 13 residues in the CDR3. Germline V gene sequence: CDR1 SGHTS, CDR2 YDEGEE. The CDR3 region has the DNA TGTGCCAGCAGCTTGGGGAGCTCCTACGAGCAGTACTTC. Protein product: CASSLGSSYEQYF.

The chain joins TRBV5-8 to TRBJ2-3; D unresolved. The V end was cut by 0 bases, the J end by 2 bases, with 13 bases between. The CDR3 spans 16 residues. Germline-derived CDR1 and CDR2 are SGHTS and YDEGEE. The CDR3 protein is CASSLAGQRYTDTQYF. The CDR3 DNA reads as TGTGCCAGCAGCTTGGCCGGGCAGCGCTACACAGATACGCAGTATTTT.

The CDR3 DNA follows: TGTGCCAGTAGTATTGGACAGGGGGAGAGGCATGGCTACACCTTC. It yields the protein CASSIGQGERHGYTF. V gene TRBV19 combines with J gene TRBJ1-2; 10 positions match TRBD1. The CDR3 is made up of 15 amino acids. The V gene's germline CDR1 is LNHDA and CDR2 SQIVND (reference sequence). Trimming removed 3 bases from V and 6 bases from J; junction bases left unmatched: 7.

The J gene is TRBJ2-3, the V gene TRBV27, with D perhaps TRBD2 (5 bases). Germline V gene lookup returns CDR1 MNHEY and CDR2 SMNVEV (reference sequence). V lost 7 bases and J lost 2, with 7 bases in between. CDR3 length: 12 residues. CDR3 sequence (DNA): TGTGCCAGCACGGGGATCACAGATACGCAGTATTTT. Its translation: CASTGITDTQYF.

This clone was detected only once. The chain joins TRBV28 to TRBJ2-3; 9 bases map to TRBD2. V shed 4 bases, J shed 3 bases, and the junction held 2 bases outside the gene matches. The CDR3 is 14 amino acids. Germline V lookup: CDR1 MDHEN, CDR2 SYDVKM. The DNA for the CDR3 is TGTGCCAGCAGTTCCCTAGCGGGAACAGATACGCAGTATTTT. Translated, it gives CASSSLAGTDTQYF.

The J gene is TRBJ2-1, the V gene TRBV5-1, with D possibly being TRBD1 (5 bases). The ends were cut back, 4 bases at V and 2 bases at J, with 16 bases in the middle. The CDR3 spans 16 residues. Germline-derived CDR1 and CDR2 are SGHRS and YFSETQ. For the CDR3, the DNA is TGCGCCAGCAGCCCTGAGGTGCAAGGGGCCTACAATGAGCAGTTCTTC. It translates to CASSPEVQGAYNEQFF.

The chain recombines TRBV28 with TRBJ2-1; D remains ambiguous. Germline CDR1 MDHEN, CDR2 SYDVKM. The CDR3 runs to 12 residues. V was cut by 1 base and J by 6 bases, with 4 bases left in between. The CDR3 loop reads CASSLLSNEQFF. The CDR3 region has the DNA TGTGCCAGCAGTTTATTATCCAATGAGCAGTTCTTC. Combining the CDR3 with reference TRBV28 and TRBJ2-1 gives the whole variable domain DVKVTQSSRYLVKRTGEKVFLECVQDMDHENMFWYRQDPGLGLRLIYFSYDVKMKEKGDIPEGYSVSREKKERFSLILESASTNQTSMYLCASSLLSNEQFFGPGTRLTVL.

The chain joins TRBV20-1 to TRBJ1-1; D is ambiguous. The CDR3 is made up of 13 amino acids. Germline V gene sequence: CDR1 DFQATT, CDR2 SNEGSKA (reference sequence). Trimming took off 4 bases at V and 1 base at J, with 10 bases between the two ends. In DNA, the CDR3 is TGCAGTGCTATTGAGGGCGCGAACACTGAAGCTTTCTTT. Residues: CSAIEGANTEAFF.

This clone was counted ten times or more. The V call is TRBV6-6, the J call TRBJ1-4; D is possibly TRBD1 (6 bases). The CDR3 runs to 13 residues. The V gene lost 5 bases and the J gene lost 8 bases, with 12 bases spanning the gap. Germline V gives CDR1 MNHNY, CDR2 SVGAGI (reference sequence). DNA for the CDR3: TGTGCCAGCAGTCCACAGGGCGGAGAAAAACTGTTTTTT. Translated: CASSPQGGEKLFF.

The gene calls are TRBV3-1 (or the pseudogene TRBV3-2) and TRBJ2-5; D not certain. CDR3 length: 15 residues. Germline V CDR1 and CDR2: LGHDT, YNNKEL (reference sequence). V was shortened by 0 bases and J by 1 base, with 9 bases between the two germline ends. This CDR3 is CASSQDGVAQETQYF. DNA for the CDR3: TGTGCCAGCAGCCAAGATGGGGTGGCCCAAGAGACCCAGTACTTC.

The chain combines TRBV5-6 with TRBJ1-3; D is uncertain. Trimming cost V 2 bases and J 4 bases, with 7 bases left between them. Germline values: CDR1 SGHDT, CDR2 YYEEEE. This CDR3 has 13 residues. In nucleotides, the CDR3 is TGTGCCAGCAGCTTTTACGGCGGAAACACCATATATTTT. It translates to CASSFYGGNTIYF.

J is TRBJ2-7 and V is TRBV12-3 or TRBV12-4; TRBD1 agrees at 9 bases. The CDR3 runs to 13 residues. With 3 bases clipped from V and 6 bases from J, the junction kept 3 bases outside the gene matches. The CDR3 nucleotides are TGTGCCAGCAGTTTGAACAGGGGGCTCGAGCAGTACTTC. This codes for CASSLNRGLEQYF.

The chain uses TRBV18 and TRBJ1-4, with D unresolved. V lost 1 base, J lost 7 bases, and 13 bases lay in between. The CDR3 runs to 15 residues. The germline gives CDR1 KGHSH, CDR2 LQKENI. The chain's CDR3 is CASSPQGARGEKLFF. The DNA for the CDR3 is TGTGCCAGCTCACCACAGGGCGCTCGGGGTGAAAAACTGTTTTTT.

This clone was counted only a few times. CDR3 sequence: CASSSRQGIGYEQYF. The CDR3 DNA reads TGTGCCAGCAGCTCCCGACAGGGGATAGGTTACGAGCAGTACTTC. This chain connects TRBV28 to TRBJ2-7; 8 bases align to TRBD1. The germline V gene encodes CDR1 MDHEN and CDR2 SYDVKM. J lost 4 bases, V lost 6 bases, and 11 bases had no gene match. The CDR3 extends over 15 amino acids.

This clone appeared a single time. The chain recombines TRBV28 with TRBJ1-5; 9 bases align to TRBD1. J gave up 5 bases and V 5 bases, and 10 bases lay outside the gene matches. Germline V gene sequence: CDR1 MDHEN, CDR2 SYDVKM. This CDR3 is 16 amino acids long. Here the CDR3 DNA reads TGTGCCAGCAGTCCAGATGGGACAGGGTATGATCAGCCCCAGCATTTT. This sequence encodes CASSPDGTGYDQPQHF.